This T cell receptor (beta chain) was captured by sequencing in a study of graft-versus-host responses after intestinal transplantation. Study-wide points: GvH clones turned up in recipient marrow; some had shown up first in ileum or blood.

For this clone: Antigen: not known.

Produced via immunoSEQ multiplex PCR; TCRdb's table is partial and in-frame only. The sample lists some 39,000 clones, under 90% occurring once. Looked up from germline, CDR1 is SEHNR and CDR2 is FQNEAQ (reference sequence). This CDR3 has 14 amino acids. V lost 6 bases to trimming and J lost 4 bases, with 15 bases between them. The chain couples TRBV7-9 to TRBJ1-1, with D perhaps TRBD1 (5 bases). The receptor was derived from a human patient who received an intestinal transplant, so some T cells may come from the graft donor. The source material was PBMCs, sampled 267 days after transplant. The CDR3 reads CASSLGRDGTEAFF. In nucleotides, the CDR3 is TGTGCCAGCAGTTTGGGACGAGATGGCACTGAAGCTTTCTTT.